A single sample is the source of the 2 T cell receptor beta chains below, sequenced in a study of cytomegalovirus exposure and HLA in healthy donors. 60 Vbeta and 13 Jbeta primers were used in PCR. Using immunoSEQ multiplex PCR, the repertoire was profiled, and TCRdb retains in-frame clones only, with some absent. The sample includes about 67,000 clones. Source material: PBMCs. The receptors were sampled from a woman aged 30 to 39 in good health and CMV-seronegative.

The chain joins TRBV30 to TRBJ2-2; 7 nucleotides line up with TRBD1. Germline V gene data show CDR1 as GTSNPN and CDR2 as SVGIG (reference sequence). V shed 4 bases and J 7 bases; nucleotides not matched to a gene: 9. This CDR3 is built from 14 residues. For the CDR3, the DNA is TGTGCCTGGAACCCGGACAGGTACGGCGGGGAGCTGTTTTTT. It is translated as CAWNPDRYGGELFF.

The DNA for the CDR3 is TGTGCCAGCAGCTTAGCCAGGACTAGCGGGACCTACGAGCAGTACTTC. This sequence encodes CASSLARTSGTYEQYF. This rearrangement joins TRBV7-9 to TRBJ2-7, with 12 bases that match TRBD2. From germline, CDR1 is SEHNR and CDR2 FQNEAQ (reference sequence). V gave up 0 bases and J gave up 2 bases; unmatched junction bases: 2. CDR3 length: 16 residues.